These T cell receptor beta chains were read from a single sample in a study of T cell repertoires in cytomegalovirus infection. Each CDR3 protein gets one entry after TCRdb re-called the reads with MiXCR. Among 450,000 to 650,000 distinct CDR3 sequences listed, approximately 25% were seen once. The specimen was PBMCs. These receptors were obtained from a human donor in good health (CMV status not recorded). Some clones in this sample may be carry-over from other donors' samples. The CDR3 runs from the conserved cysteine through the conserved F or W. Each record gives: clone size, V gene, CDR3 length, J gene, D gene, CDR3 DNA, CDR3 protein. The D gene is left open where the match is weak. For some rows the clone size is stated as once, few or many, or as a class when expanded; others skip it.

abundance: -
v_gene: TRBV11-3
len: 15
j_gene: TRBJ2-1
d_gene: TRBD1
CDR3nt: TGTGCCAGCAGCCCCCCCGGGACAGGCTACAATGAGCAGTTCTTC
CDR3aa: CASSPPGTGYNEQFF

abundance: -
v_gene: TRBV6-6
len: 11
j_gene: TRBJ1-1
d_gene: -
CDR3nt: TGTGCCAGCAGCCCCGACAGAAAAGCTTTCTTT
CDR3aa: CASSPDRKAFF

abundance: -
v_gene: TRBV12-3/TRBV12-4
len: 13
j_gene: TRBJ2-7
d_gene: -
CDR3nt: TGTGCCAGCAGTTTGGAGGAGGCCTACGAGCAGTACTTC
CDR3aa: CASSLEEAYEQYF

abundance: many
v_gene: TRBV6-1
len: 18
j_gene: TRBJ2-1
d_gene: TRBD2
CDR3nt: TGTGCCAGCAGTGGGCAGATTATAGCGGGAGTTCGGGCCAATGAGCAGTTCTTC
CDR3aa: CASSGQIIAGVRANEQFF

abundance: many
v_gene: TRBV7-2
len: 15
j_gene: TRBJ1-2
d_gene: -
CDR3nt: TGTGCCAGCAGCCCAACAGAGTTAAATAACTATGGCTACACCTTC
CDR3aa: CASSPTELNNYGYTF

abundance: -
v_gene: TRBV7-9
len: 13
j_gene: TRBJ1-6
d_gene: -
CDR3nt: TGTGCCAGCCGACCGGGGGGAGATTCACCCCTCCACTTT
CDR3aa: CASRPGGDSPLHF

abundance: -
v_gene: TRBV5-6
len: 18
j_gene: TRBJ2-1
d_gene: -
CDR3nt: TGTGCCAGCAGACCAAGGGGGGTTGGGGGGCCCACCTTCAATGAGCAGTTCTTC
CDR3aa: CASRPRGVGGPTFNEQFF

abundance: -
v_gene: TRBV30
len: 13
j_gene: TRBJ1-1
d_gene: -
CDR3nt: TGTGCCTGGAGTGTTGCCTTTTCATCTGAAGCTTTCTTT
CDR3aa: CAWSVAFSSEAFF

abundance: few
v_gene: TRBV5-1
len: 15
j_gene: TRBJ2-1
d_gene: TRBD1
CDR3nt: TGCGCCAGCAGCTTGGGAGGGACAGACCTCAATGAGCAGTTCTTC
CDR3aa: CASSLGGTDLNEQFF

abundance: few
v_gene: TRBV19
len: 14
j_gene: TRBJ2-3
d_gene: -
CDR3nt: TGTGCCACCACCGGGACTTTCCTAGGGGATACGCAGTATTTT
CDR3aa: CATTGTFLGDTQYF

abundance: -
v_gene: TRBV5-6
len: 15
j_gene: TRBJ2-2
d_gene: -
CDR3nt: TGTGCCAGCAGCTTGATACACTTGAACACCGGGGAGCTGTTTTTT
CDR3aa: CASSLIHLNTGELFF

abundance: -
v_gene: TRBV10-3
len: 16
j_gene: TRBJ2-2
d_gene: -
CDR3nt: TGTGCCACCAGGAAGGACGGTCAAGCCATCTCCGGGGAGCTGTTTTTT
CDR3aa: CATRKDGQAISGELFF

abundance: -
v_gene: TRBV2
len: 17
j_gene: TRBJ2-7
d_gene: TRBD2
CDR3nt: TGTGCCAGCAGTGAGTATTTCGTAGCGGGAGGGTCCTACGAGCAGTACTTC
CDR3aa: CASSEYFVAGGSYEQYF

abundance: many
v_gene: TRBV7-7
len: 13
j_gene: TRBJ1-5
d_gene: -
CDR3nt: TGTGCCAGCAGCCAGGATAGCAATCAGCCCCAGCATTTT
CDR3aa: CASSQDSNQPQHF

abundance: few
v_gene: TRBV7-2
len: 13
j_gene: TRBJ2-1
d_gene: -
CDR3nt: TGTGCCAGCAGCATGAGCTCCTACAATGAGCAGTTCTTC
CDR3aa: CASSMSSYNEQFF

abundance: -
v_gene: TRBV18
len: 16
j_gene: TRBJ2-5
d_gene: -
CDR3nt: TGTGCCAGCTCACCAACCCCAGCGGCCCTTCAAGAGACCCAGTACTTC
CDR3aa: CASSPTPAALQETQYF

abundance: few
v_gene: TRBV7-2
len: 19
j_gene: TRBJ2-7
d_gene: TRBD1
CDR3nt: TGTGCCAGCAGCTTAAGGAACCAGGGGGTTGAAGTGGCCTCCTACGAGCAGTACTTC
CDR3aa: CASSLRNQGVEVASYEQYF

abundance: -
v_gene: TRBV2
len: 14
j_gene: TRBJ2-2
d_gene: TRBD1
CDR3nt: TGTGCCAGCATGAGGGACAGAAACACCGGGGAGCTGTTTTTT
CDR3aa: CASMRDRNTGELFF

abundance: -
v_gene: TRBV29-1
len: 11
j_gene: TRBJ2-7
d_gene: -
CDR3nt: TGCAGCGTTGGGAAGGGGGGCGAGCAGTACTTC
CDR3aa: CSVGKGGEQYF

abundance: many
v_gene: TRBV7-2
len: 17
j_gene: TRBJ2-1
d_gene: TRBD2
CDR3nt: TGTGCCAGCAGCTTAGCGGCGTCAGGACTAGCGAGCAATGAGCAGTTCTTC
CDR3aa: CASSLAASGLASNEQFF

abundance: -
v_gene: TRBV19
len: 17
j_gene: TRBJ1-6
d_gene: -
CDR3nt: TGTGCCAGTTGGGGGACATCCAGAAGCTCCTATAATTCACCCCTCCACTTT
CDR3aa: CASWGTSRSSYNSPLHF

abundance: -
v_gene: TRBV11-3
len: 15
j_gene: TRBJ2-4
d_gene: -
CDR3nt: TGTGCCAGCAGCTTAGTTGGGAAGGCGGAAAACATTCAGTACTTC
CDR3aa: CASSLVGKAENIQYF

abundance: many
v_gene: TRBV6-1
len: 16
j_gene: TRBJ2-2
d_gene: -
CDR3nt: TGTGCCAGCAGAGTACTACGCTTTTCGAACACCGGGGAGCTGTTTTTT
CDR3aa: CASRVLRFSNTGELFF

abundance: -
v_gene: TRBV4-1
len: 15
j_gene: TRBJ2-7
d_gene: TRBD1
CDR3nt: TGCGCCAGCAGCCCCGGACAGGGGGGCAGATACGAGCAGTACTTC
CDR3aa: CASSPGQGGRYEQYF

abundance: few
v_gene: TRBV24-1
len: 13
j_gene: TRBJ2-1
d_gene: -
CDR3nt: TGTGCCACCAAAGATGGTCCCTACAATGAGCAGTTCTTC
CDR3aa: CATKDGPYNEQFF

abundance: -
v_gene: TRBV19
len: 16
j_gene: TRBJ2-1
d_gene: TRBD2
CDR3nt: TGTGCCAGTAGTGTCCCTTTAGCGGGAGCCCACAATGAGCAGTTCTTC
CDR3aa: CASSVPLAGAHNEQFF

abundance: few
v_gene: TRBV12-3/TRBV12-4
len: 17
j_gene: TRBJ1-5
d_gene: TRBD1
CDR3nt: TGTGCCAGCAGGAAATCCACCGGGACAGCAAGAAATCAGCCCCAGCATTTT
CDR3aa: CASRKSTGTARNQPQHF

abundance: -
v_gene: TRBV27
len: 15
j_gene: TRBJ2-3
d_gene: TRBD2
CDR3nt: TGTGCCAGCAGTTGGTGGAGCGGGAGTTCAGATACGCAGTATTTT
CDR3aa: CASSWWSGSSDTQYF

abundance: -
v_gene: TRBV6-6
len: 11
j_gene: TRBJ2-5
d_gene: TRBD1
CDR3nt: TGTGCCAGCAGAGACGTGGGACAGGGGTACTTC
CDR3aa: CASRDVGQGYF

abundance: -
v_gene: TRBV12-3/TRBV12-4
len: 11
j_gene: TRBJ1-3
d_gene: -
CDR3nt: TGTGCCAGCACGACAAGAAACACCATATATTTT
CDR3aa: CASTTRNTIYF

abundance: -
v_gene: TRBV20-1
len: 14
j_gene: TRBJ1-2
d_gene: -
CDR3nt: TGCAGTGCTAGAGATCCTGGACAGCCTTATGGCTACACCTTC
CDR3aa: CSARDPGQPYGYTF

abundance: many
v_gene: TRBV7-2
len: 16
j_gene: TRBJ2-3
d_gene: -
CDR3nt: TGTGCCAGCAGCTTAGCGAGCGGTTTTAGCACAGATACGCAGTATTTT
CDR3aa: CASSLASGFSTDTQYF

abundance: -
v_gene: TRBV29-1
len: 15
j_gene: TRBJ2-2
d_gene: TRBD1
CDR3nt: TGCAGCGTAACGCCCCGGGACAGTAACACCGGGGAGCTGTTTTTT
CDR3aa: CSVTPRDSNTGELFF

abundance: -
v_gene: TRBV10-3
len: 12
j_gene: TRBJ1-2
d_gene: -
CDR3nt: TGTGCCATCAGTGGCACGGACTATGGCTACACCTTC
CDR3aa: CAISGTDYGYTF

abundance: few
v_gene: TRBV7-3
len: 23
j_gene: TRBJ2-3
d_gene: TRBD2
CDR3nt: TGTGCCAGCAGCTTAATAATTTATTACCAGGACCAGCGGGAGAAGGCTAGCACAGATACGCAGTATTTT
CDR3aa: CASSLIIYYQDQREKASTDTQYF

abundance: many
v_gene: TRBV7-9
len: 13
j_gene: TRBJ1-5
d_gene: TRBD1
CDR3nt: TGTGCCAGCAGCACAGGGGTTAATCAGCCCCAGCATTTT
CDR3aa: CASSTGVNQPQHF

abundance: -
v_gene: TRBV28
len: 14
j_gene: TRBJ1-5
d_gene: TRBD1
CDR3nt: TGTGCCAGCAGTTTCGGGCAGGGGGCCCAGCCCCAGCATTTT
CDR3aa: CASSFGQGAQPQHF

abundance: -
v_gene: TRBV6-2/TRBV6-3
len: 14
j_gene: TRBJ2-1
d_gene: TRBD2
CDR3nt: TGTGCCAGCAGTTCCGCCGGACTAGCGGGCCGCGGGTTCTTC
CDR3aa: CASSSAGLAGRGFF

abundance: -
v_gene: TRBV2
len: 12
j_gene: TRBJ1-1
d_gene: -
CDR3nt: TGTGCCACGGTGACAGCGGGGGGGGGGGCTTTCTTT
CDR3aa: CATVTAGGGAFF

abundance: -
v_gene: TRBV30
len: 14
j_gene: TRBJ1-4
d_gene: -
CDR3nt: TGTGCCTGGGGGGAAAACGGACAGACGGAAAAACTGTTTTTT
CDR3aa: CAWGENGQTEKLFF

abundance: few
v_gene: TRBV12-3/TRBV12-4
len: 12
j_gene: TRBJ2-1
d_gene: -
CDR3nt: TGTGCCAGCGGAGGGGGGTACAATGAGCAGTTCTTC
CDR3aa: CASGGGYNEQFF

abundance: few
v_gene: TRBV6-1
len: 13
j_gene: TRBJ2-1
d_gene: -
CDR3nt: TGTGCCATCGAGATCGAGATCCACAATGAGCAGTTCTTC
CDR3aa: CAIEIEIHNEQFF

abundance: -
v_gene: TRBV20-1
len: 13
j_gene: TRBJ2-5
d_gene: -
CDR3nt: TGCAGTGCTAGAGATCGAGGGAGGGAGACCCAGTACTTC
CDR3aa: CSARDRGRETQYF

abundance: once
v_gene: TRBV10-3
len: 18
j_gene: TRBJ1-6
d_gene: -
CDR3nt: TGTGCCATCAGAGGGGGGGCCATGGCCGGTGTGAATAATTCACCCCTCCACTTT
CDR3aa: CAIRGGAMAGVNNSPLHF

abundance: few
v_gene: TRBV7-2
len: 14
j_gene: TRBJ2-5
d_gene: -
CDR3nt: TGTGCCAGCAGCCCAACCGTCCGCCAAGAGACCCAGTACTTC
CDR3aa: CASSPTVRQETQYF